A single sample gave rise to the 16 T cell receptor beta chains below, sequenced in a study of vaccination and CD4 T cells after COVID-19. No antigen has been assigned to these receptors. CD4+ T cells that had been cultured provided DNA sequenced with the Oncomine TCR Beta short-read assay. TCRdb used MiXCR to reprocess the PCR reads, holding one entry per CDR3 protein. Of under 11,000 distinct CDR3 sequences listed, roughly two thirds are singletons. The treatment: roughly ten-day PBMC culture with coronavirus spike peptide pools or control peptides (ViraFEST assay). The sample comprised CD4+ T cells from blood, cultured in vitro. The receptors were sampled from a human donor who had recovered from COVID-19.

J is TRBJ2-6 and V is TRBV6-4; D may be TRBD1 (5 bases). The CDR3 runs 11 residues. Germline CDR1 reads MRHNA; CDR2 reads SNTAGT. Trimming removed 2 bases from V and 15 bases from J, with 8 bases in between. The CDR3 here is CASSDAGALTF. CDR3 nucleotide sequence: TGTGCCAGCAGTGACGCTGGGGCCCTGACTTTC.

This clonotype has a single count. The chain couples TRBV5-4 to TRBJ1-3, with D perhaps TRBD1 (6 bases). V was cut by 6 bases and J by 2 bases, with 15 bases left in between. Germline CDR1 SGHNT, CDR2 YYREEE (reference sequence). This CDR3 has 15 residues. CDR3 sequence reads: CASNQGGGAGNTIYF. The CDR3 DNA follows: TGTGCCAGCAACCAAGGGGGTGGCGCTGGAAACACCATATATTTT. Full variable domain (remainder filled in from reference TRBV5-4 and TRBJ1-3): ETGVTQSPTHLIKTRGQQVTLRCSSQSGHNTVSWYQQALGQGPQFIFQYYREEENGRGNFPPRFSGLQFPNYSSELNVNALELDDSALYLCASNQGGGAGNTIYFGEGSWLTVV.

This rearrangement joins TRBV19 to TRBJ1-1; maybe TRBD1 (5 bases). The length of the CDR3 is 14 residues. Trimming took off 4 bases at V and 1 base at J, with 10 bases between the two ends. The germline gives CDR1 LNHDA, CDR2 SQIVND (reference sequence). The CDR3 region is CASSNYQGNTEAFF. Written as DNA, the CDR3 is TGTGCCAGTAGTAATTATCAGGGGAACACTGAAGCTTTCTTT. The complete variable domain, with remaining parts taken from reference TRBV19 and TRBJ1-1, reads DGGITQSPKYLFRKEGQNVTLSCEQNLNHDAMYWYRQDPGQGLRLIYYSQIVNDFQKGDIAEGYSVSREKKESFPLTVTSAQKNPTAFYLCASSNYQGNTEAFFGQGTRLTVV.

The chain has TRBV4-2 and TRBJ1-3; D unclear. This CDR3 region has 12 residues. Germline lookup yields CDR1 LGHNA and CDR2 YNFKEQ. V dropped 2 bases and J dropped 4 bases, with 3 bases sitting between them. Here the CDR3 reads CASSQTGNTIYF. The CDR3 DNA follows: TGTGCCAGCAGCCAAACGGGAAACACCATATATTTT.

The J gene is TRBJ1-2, the V gene TRBV11-2, with no clear D. Deletions cut 0 bases from V and 13 bases from J, with 15 bases between. From germline, CDR1 is SGHAT and CDR2 FQNNGV. The CDR3 consists of 13 residues. The CDR3 sequence: CASSLDRAGMCTF. In DNA, the CDR3 is TGTGCCAGCAGCTTAGACCGGGCCGGGATGTGCACCTTC.

The rearrangement joins TRBV14 to TRBJ1-5; D ambiguous. The germline V gene encodes CDR1 SGHDN and CDR2 FVKESK. V lost 2 bases, J lost 2 bases, and 10 bases lay in between. CDR3 length: 15 amino acids. In DNA form, the CDR3 reads TGTGCCAGCAGCCAATGGACCCAGGGCAATCAGCCCCAGCATTTT. Translation: CASSQWTQGNQPQHF.

The chain is built from TRBV2 and TRBJ2-4, with 8 bases that match TRBD1. CDR1 and CDR2 (germline): SNHLY, FYNNEI. This CDR3 is 18 amino acids long. V was pared by 5 bases and J by 1 base, with 13 bases of the junction left unmatched. In DNA form, the CDR3 reads TGTGCCAGCAGTCCCGAACCCCCGCGACAGGGGGCCAAAAACATTCAGTACTTC. It specifies CASSPEPPRQGAKNIQYF.

This rearrangement joins TRBV12-3 or TRBV12-4 to TRBJ1-5; D gene uncertain. Trimming removed 5 bases at V and 5 bases at J, with 13 bases between. The CDR3 loop spans 14 amino acids. As DNA, the CDR3 is TGTGCCAGCAGTCCAGTCGCGATCGATCAGCCCCAGCATTTT. It translates to CASSPVAIDQPQHF.

This clonotype is categorized as medium-sized. This chain uses TRBV19 with TRBJ1-1, with TRBD1 matching over 8 bases. The V gene end was trimmed by 3 bases and the J gene end by 5 bases; junction bases not matched to a gene: 8. CDR1 is LNHDA and CDR2 is SQIVND in the germline V gene (reference sequence). This CDR3 contains 15 residues. The chain's CDR3 is CASSILYRGRTEAFF. Written as DNA, the CDR3 is TGTGCCAGTAGTATTCTGTACAGGGGGAGGACTGAAGCTTTCTTT.

This sequence joins TRBV15 and TRBJ2-7; 9 bases map to TRBD1. CDR1 is LNHNV and CDR2 is YYDKDF in the germline V gene (reference sequence). With 3 bases clipped from V and 2 bases from J, the junction kept 11 bases outside the gene matches. The CDR3 is made up of 17 amino acids. CDR3 amino acids: CATSRARGGQGAYEQYF. The CDR3 DNA reads as TGTGCCACCAGCAGGGCCCGAGGGGGACAGGGCGCCTACGAGCAGTACTTC.

The J gene is TRBJ2-1, the V gene TRBV20-1; 9 bases are a match to TRBD2. The CDR3 loop spans 16 amino acids. The germline V gene encodes CDR1 DFQATT and CDR2 SNEGSKA (reference sequence). V trimming: 5 bases; J trimming: 1 base; junction bases outside the gene matches: 9. CDR3: CSALTTSGSSYNEQFF. The CDR3 DNA is TGCAGTGCTCTTACTACTAGCGGGTCATCCTACAATGAGCAGTTCTTC.

This clonotype was picked up one time. This chain connects TRBV7-9 to TRBJ2-7; D is uncertain. V gave up 6 bases and J gave up 6 bases, with 21 bases separating them. The CDR3 contains 15 residues. Germline-derived CDR1 and CDR2 are SEHNR and FQNEAQ (reference sequence). The CDR3 here is CASSLLPIRASEQYF. The CDR3 DNA follows: TGTGCCAGCAGTCTACTACCGATCCGAGCAAGCGAGCAGTACTTC.

The chain uses TRBV7-8 and TRBJ2-3, with 8 bases aligning to TRBD2. The CDR3 length is 17 residues. V lost 7 bases and J lost 5; bases outside the gene matches: 17. The germline V gene has CDR1 SGHVS and CDR2 FQNEAQ. The CDR3 reads CASTDSKSGSSRDTQYF. In DNA form, the CDR3 reads TGTGCCAGCACCGATTCAAAAAGCGGGAGTAGTAGAGATACGCAGTATTTT.

The chain is built from TRBV20-1 and TRBJ2-2, with no clear D. Germline CDR1 and CDR2: DFQATT and SNEGSKA (reference sequence). The CDR3 length is 13 residues. Trimming took off 7 bases at V and 0 bases at J, with 9 bases between the two ends. CDR3 in DNA: TGCAGTGTAATCGGGCCGAACACCGGGGAGCTGTTTTTT. Translating it yields CSVIGPNTGELFF.

This clonotype appeared a single time. The chain combines TRBV6-1 with TRBJ1-5; D is unclear. The CDR3 totals 15 residues. Germline loops: CDR1 MNHNS, CDR2 SASEGT. Trimming removed 3 bases from V and 4 bases from J, with 13 bases in between. The CDR3 is CASSDVVGRNQPQHF. The CDR3 coding sequence is TGTGCCAGCAGTGACGTGGTCGGGAGGAATCAGCCCCAGCATTTT.

The chain joins TRBV7-2 to TRBJ2-3, with a possible D match to TRBD2 (5 bases). Germline CDR1 SGHTA, CDR2 FQGNSA. The CDR3 totals 15 residues. With 1 base removed from V and 1 base from J, the gap between germline ends came to 9 bases. CDR3 nucleotide sequence: TGTGCCAGCAGCTTAGGGGGAGTAGGCACAGATACGCAGTATTTT. It specifies CASSLGGVGTDTQYF.